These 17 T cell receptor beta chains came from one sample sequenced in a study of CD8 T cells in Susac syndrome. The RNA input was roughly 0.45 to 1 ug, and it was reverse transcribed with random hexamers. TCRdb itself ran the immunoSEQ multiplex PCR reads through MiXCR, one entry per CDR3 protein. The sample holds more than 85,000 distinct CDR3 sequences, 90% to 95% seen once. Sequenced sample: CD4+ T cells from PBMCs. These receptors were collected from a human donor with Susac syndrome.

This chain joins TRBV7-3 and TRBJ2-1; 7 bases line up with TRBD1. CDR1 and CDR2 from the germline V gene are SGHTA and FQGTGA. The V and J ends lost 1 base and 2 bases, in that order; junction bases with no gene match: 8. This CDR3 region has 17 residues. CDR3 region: CASSLMEWQGAYNEQFF. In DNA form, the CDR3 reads TGTGCCAGCAGCTTAATGGAGTGGCAGGGGGCCTACAATGAGCAGTTCTTC. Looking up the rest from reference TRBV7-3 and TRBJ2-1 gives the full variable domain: GAGVSQTPSNKVTEKGKYVELRCDPISGHTALYWYRQSLGQGPEFLIYFQGTGAADDSGLPNDRFFAVRPEGSVSTLKIQRTERGDSAVYLCASSLMEWQGAYNEQFFGPGTRLTVL.

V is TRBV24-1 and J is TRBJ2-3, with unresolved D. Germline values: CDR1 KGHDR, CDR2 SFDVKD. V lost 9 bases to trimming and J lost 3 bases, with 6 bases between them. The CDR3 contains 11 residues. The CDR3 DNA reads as TGTGCCACCCACGGGACAGATACGCAGTATTTT. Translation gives CATHGTDTQYF.

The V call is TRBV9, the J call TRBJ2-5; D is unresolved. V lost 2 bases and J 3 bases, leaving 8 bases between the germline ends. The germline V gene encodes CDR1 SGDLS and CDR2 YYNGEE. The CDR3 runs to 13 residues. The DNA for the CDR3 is TGTGCCAGCAGCGTGACACATAAAGAGACCCAGTACTTC. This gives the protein CASSVTHKETQYF.

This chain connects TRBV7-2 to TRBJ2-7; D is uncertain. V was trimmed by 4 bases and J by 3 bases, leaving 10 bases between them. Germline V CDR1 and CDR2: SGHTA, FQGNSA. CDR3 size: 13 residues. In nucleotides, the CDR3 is TGTGCCAGCAGCTGGACGGGCCTCTACGAGCAGTACTTC. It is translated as CASSWTGLYEQYF.

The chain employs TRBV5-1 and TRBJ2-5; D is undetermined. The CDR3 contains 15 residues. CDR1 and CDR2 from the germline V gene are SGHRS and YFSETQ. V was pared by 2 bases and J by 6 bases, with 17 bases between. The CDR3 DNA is TGCGCCAGCAGCTTTCAAGCAGAACCAGAAAAGACCCAGTACTTC. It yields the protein CASSFQAEPEKTQYF.

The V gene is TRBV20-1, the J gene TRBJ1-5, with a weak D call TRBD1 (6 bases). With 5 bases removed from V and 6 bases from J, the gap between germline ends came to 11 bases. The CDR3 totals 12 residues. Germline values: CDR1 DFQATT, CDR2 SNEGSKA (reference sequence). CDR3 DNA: TGCAGTGCTTTAAAGGGGGGTCAGCCCCAGCATTTT. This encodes CSALKGGQPQHF.

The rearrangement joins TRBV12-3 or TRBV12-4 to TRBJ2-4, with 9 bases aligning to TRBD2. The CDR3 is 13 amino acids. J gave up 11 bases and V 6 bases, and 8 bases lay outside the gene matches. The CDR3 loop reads CASSSAGGGVQYF. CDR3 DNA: TGTGCCAGCAGCTCAGCGGGGGGTGGGGTTCAGTACTTC.

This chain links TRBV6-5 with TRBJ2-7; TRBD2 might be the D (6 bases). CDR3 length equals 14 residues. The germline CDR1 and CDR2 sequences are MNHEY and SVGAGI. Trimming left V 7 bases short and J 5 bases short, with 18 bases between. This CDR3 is CASKVGGASHEQYF. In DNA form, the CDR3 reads TGTGCCAGCAAGGTCGGAGGGGCGTCCCACGAGCAGTACTTC.

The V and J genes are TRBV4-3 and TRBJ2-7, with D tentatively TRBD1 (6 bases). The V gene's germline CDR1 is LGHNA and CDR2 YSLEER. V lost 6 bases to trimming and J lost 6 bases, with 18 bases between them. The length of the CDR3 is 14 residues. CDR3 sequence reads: CASSPGHRDREQYF. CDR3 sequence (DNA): TGCGCCAGCAGTCCGGGACATAGGGATCGCGAGCAGTACTTC.

The CDR3 here is CASSWDTRTGNTIYF. Written as DNA, the CDR3 is TGTGCCAGCAGTTGGGACACCCGAACCGGAAACACCATATATTTT. This chain links TRBV12-3 or TRBV12-4 with TRBJ1-3, with a possible D match to TRBD1 (6 bases). CDR3 length: 15 amino acids. Trimming cost V 4 bases and J 4 bases, with 14 bases left between them.

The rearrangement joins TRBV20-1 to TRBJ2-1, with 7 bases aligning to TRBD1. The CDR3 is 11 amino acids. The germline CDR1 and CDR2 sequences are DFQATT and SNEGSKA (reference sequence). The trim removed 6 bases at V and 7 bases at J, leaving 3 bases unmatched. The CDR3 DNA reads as TGCAGTGCCGACAGGGATAATGAGCAGTTCTTC. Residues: CSADRDNEQFF.

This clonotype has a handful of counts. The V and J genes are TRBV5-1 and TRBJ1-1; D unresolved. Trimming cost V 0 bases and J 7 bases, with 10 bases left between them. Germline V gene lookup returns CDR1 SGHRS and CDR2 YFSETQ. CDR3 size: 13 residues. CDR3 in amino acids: CASSLAREYEAFF. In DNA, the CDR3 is TGCGCCAGCAGCTTGGCGAGGGAATATGAAGCTTTCTTT. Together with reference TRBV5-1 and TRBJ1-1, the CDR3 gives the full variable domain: KAGVTQTPRYLIKTRGQQVTLSCSPISGHRSVSWYQQTPGQGLQFLFEYFSETQRNKGNFPGRFSGRQFSNSRSEMNVSTLELGDSALYLCASSLAREYEAFFGQGTRLTVV.

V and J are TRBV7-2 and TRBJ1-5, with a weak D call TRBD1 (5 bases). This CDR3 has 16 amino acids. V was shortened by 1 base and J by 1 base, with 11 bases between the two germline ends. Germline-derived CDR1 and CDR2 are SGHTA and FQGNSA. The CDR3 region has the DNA TGTGCCAGCAGCTTAGTTGCACGGACAAGCAATCAGCCCCAGCATTTT. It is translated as CASSLVARTSNQPQHF.

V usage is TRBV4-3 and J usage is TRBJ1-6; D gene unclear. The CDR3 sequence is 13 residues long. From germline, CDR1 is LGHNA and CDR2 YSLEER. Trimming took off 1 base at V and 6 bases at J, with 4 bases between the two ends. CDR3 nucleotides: TGCGCCAGCAGCCAAGCTGGTAATTCACCCCTCCACTTT. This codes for CASSQAGNSPLHF.

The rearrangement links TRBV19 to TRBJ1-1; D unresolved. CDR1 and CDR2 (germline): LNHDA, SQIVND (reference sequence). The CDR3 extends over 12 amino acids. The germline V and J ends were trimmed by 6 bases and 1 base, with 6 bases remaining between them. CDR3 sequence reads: CASSLGNTEAFF. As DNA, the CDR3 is TGTGCCAGTAGCCTTGGGAACACTGAAGCTTTCTTT.

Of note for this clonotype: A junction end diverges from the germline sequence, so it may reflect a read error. CDR3 in DNA: TGTGCCAGCAGCCATAGCGATCAGCCCCAGCATTTT. This encodes CASSHSDQPQHF. J is TRBJ1-5 and V is TRBV3-1; D is undetermined. This CDR3 has 12 residues. CDR1 is LGHDT and CDR2 is YNNKEL in the germline V gene (reference sequence).

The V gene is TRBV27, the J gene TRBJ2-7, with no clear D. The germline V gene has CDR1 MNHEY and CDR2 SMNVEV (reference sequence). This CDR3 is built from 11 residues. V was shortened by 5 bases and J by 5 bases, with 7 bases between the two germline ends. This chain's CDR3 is CASSRKDEQYF. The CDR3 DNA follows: TGTGCCAGCAGTCGGAAGGACGAGCAGTACTTC.